The subject of this entry is one T cell receptor (beta chain). This CDR3 contains 15 residues. Germline V CDR1 and CDR2: SGHTA, FQGNSA. V dropped 0 bases and J dropped 2 bases, with 8 bases sitting between them. This entry belongs to a study of blood T cell repertoires in COVID-19. Participants spanned ages roughly 18 to 95 years and resided in roughly 22 US areas. Membership in each cohort depended on participant-reported clinical history. Here immunoSEQ multiplex PCR was the method, and the copy in TCRdb shows in-frame clones only, minus some. The sample carries fewer than 250,000 clones, about 86% recorded once.

Input material: PBMCs or T cells enriched from blood (not recorded which). The receptor comes from a woman aged 50 to 60 with acute COVID-19. The rearrangement uses TRBV7-2 and TRBJ1-3, with D possibly being TRBD1 (5 bases). CDR3 in amino acids: CASSLAGGAGNTIYF. The DNA of the CDR3 is TGTGCCAGCAGCTTAGCGGGGGGGGCTGGAAACACCATATATTTT.